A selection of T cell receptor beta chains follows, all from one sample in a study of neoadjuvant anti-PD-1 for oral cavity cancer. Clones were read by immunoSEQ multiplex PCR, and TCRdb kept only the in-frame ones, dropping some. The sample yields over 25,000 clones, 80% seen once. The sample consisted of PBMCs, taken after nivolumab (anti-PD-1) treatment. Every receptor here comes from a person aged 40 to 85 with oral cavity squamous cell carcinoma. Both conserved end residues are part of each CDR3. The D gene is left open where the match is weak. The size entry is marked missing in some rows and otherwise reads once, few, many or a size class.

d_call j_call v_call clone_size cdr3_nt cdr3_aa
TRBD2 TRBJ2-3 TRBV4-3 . TGCGCCAGCAGCCAAGAAACTAGCGGGACCCGCACAGATACGCAGTATTTT CASSQETSGTRTDTQYF
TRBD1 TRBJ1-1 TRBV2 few TGTGCCAGCAGCTCAAACAGGGGATTGAACACTGAAGCTTTCTTT CASSSNRGLNTEAFF
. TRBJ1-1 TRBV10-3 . TGTGCCATCAGTGAACAACGGGAAAGACGGAGAGAAGCTTTCTTT CAISEQRERRREAFF
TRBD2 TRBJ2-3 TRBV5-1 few TGCGCCAGCAGCTCTCTAGCGGGCACAGATACGCAGTATTTT CASSSLAGTDTQYF
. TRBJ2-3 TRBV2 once TGTGCCAGCAATCTAGATCTTCCTAGCGCCACTAGCACAGATACGCAGTATTTT CASNLDLPSATSTDTQYF
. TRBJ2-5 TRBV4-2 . TGTGCCAGCAGCCTCGGACCACAAGAGACCCAGTACTTC CASSLGPQETQYF
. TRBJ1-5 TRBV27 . TGTGCCAGCAGTTTCTACAATCAGCCCCAGCATTTT CASSFYNQPQHF
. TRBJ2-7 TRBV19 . TGTGCCAGTAGTATGAACAGCGGTTACGAGCAGTACTTC CASSMNSGYEQYF
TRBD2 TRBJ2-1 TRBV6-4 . TGTGCCAGCAGTGTCCTTAGCGGGGTAAACAATGAGCAGTTCTTC CASSVLSGVNNEQFF
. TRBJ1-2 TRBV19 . TGTGCCAGTAGTATATCGCCCGAAACAAGCTACACCTTC CASSISPETSYTF
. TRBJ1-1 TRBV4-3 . TGCGCCAGCAGCCAAGGTTTGGGGAACACTGAAGCTTTCTTT CASSQGLGNTEAFF
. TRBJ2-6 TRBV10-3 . TGTGCCATCGCAGTGTCTAGGGAGGCCAACGTCCTGACTTTC CAIAVSREANVLTF